The source of this T cell receptor (beta chain) is a study of blood T cell repertoires in COVID-19. Study-wide background: Sample material is recorded as cDNA or gDNA derived from T cells, B-cell-depleted T cells, or PBMCs.

Seattle researchers signed up patients amid active infection and tracked them longitudinally. Some clones are missing from TCRdb's copy, which holds only in-frame ones; the method was immunoSEQ multiplex PCR. The table lists 50,000 to 65,000 clones, approximately 77% of them singletons. Trimming took 8 bases from V and 1 from J; bases not matched to a gene: 12. This CDR3 has 15 residues. Germline V lookup: CDR1 SQVTM, CDR2 ANQGSEA. The TCR comes from a woman aged 70-85 years with COVID-19, enrolled during active disease. V and J are TRBV29-1 and TRBJ1-1, with TRBD1 identical over 8 bases. Sequencing was done on a sample of peripheral blood. The CDR3 sequence is CSTETRQGKNTEAFF. The CDR3, as DNA: TGCAGCACCGAAACCAGACAGGGGAAGAACACTGAAGCTTTCTTT.